The clone carrying this TCR beta chain was detected once. Its antigen remains unidentified. Some clones are missing from TCRdb's copy, which holds only in-frame ones; the method was immunoSEQ multiplex PCR. The sample yields around 150,000 clones, about 91% seen once. The data are from a study of T cell responses to AZD1222 COVID-19 vaccine. General study findings and limits: Spike-specific TCR repertoires showed rising breadth and depth after two AZD1222 doses. Possibly, clonal diversity was underestimated; donors were largely white British and included more females.

Per the germline V gene, CDR1 is SNHLY and CDR2 is FYNNEI. The CDR3 extends over 15 amino acids. Trimming shortened V by 4 bases and J by 5 bases, and 14 bases separated the two germline ends. The source of this sequence is an adult in good health. Sequences were derived from peripheral blood, sampled on day 0 of MenACWY control vaccination. The gene calls are TRBV2 and TRBJ1-4, with TRBD1 as a possible D gene (5 bases). Here the CDR3 DNA reads TGTGCCAGCAGTGCCTGGGGGGAAAGGAATGAAAAACTGTTTTTT. As protein: CASSAWGERNEKLFF.